The rows below give T cell receptor beta chains drawn from one sample of a study of regulatory dendritic cells for organ transplantation. These receptors have no identified antigens. Only in-frame clones appear in the TCRdb table, and some are missing; sequencing was by immunoSEQ multiplex PCR. Of approximately 12,000 clones listed, nearly 90% are singletons. Sequenced material: naive CD8+ T cells from blood cultured with regulatory dendritic cells. The receptors were gathered from a human donor in good health. Both conserved end residues are part of each CDR3. A D gene is named only where the DNA matches it firmly. Rows may omit the clone size; those that give it use once, few, many or a size class.

j_call	d_call	v_call	clone_size	cdr3_aa	cdr3_nt
TRBJ1-2	-	TRBV6-4	-	CASSATVEYGYTF	TGTGCCAGCAGCGCGACAGTTGAATATGGCTACACCTTC
TRBJ2-7	-	TRBV7-9	-	CASSLAAYEQYF	TGTGCCAGCAGCTTAGCCGCGTACGAGCAGTACTTC
TRBJ2-1	TRBD2	TRBV5-4	-	CASSRRGLGLVNEQFF	TGTGCCAGCAGCAGGCGGGGACTAGGGCTGGTCAATGAGCAGTTCTTC
TRBJ1-4	-	TRBV4-3	once	CASSHLLRTNEKLFF	TGCGCCAGCAGCCATCTCCTGAGAACTAATGAAAAACTGTTTTTT
TRBJ2-4	-	TRBV27	-	CASSLYWESGIAKNIQYF	TGTGCCAGCAGTTTATATTGGGAGTCGGGGATAGCCAAAAACATTCAGTACTTC
TRBJ1-1	-	TRBV9	-	CASSVGGRTEAFF	TGTGCCAGCAGCGTGGGGGGGCGAACTGAAGCTTTCTTT
TRBJ1-5	-	TRBV27	-	CASSSQGLLSNQPQHF	TGTGCCAGCAGTTCCCAGGGTCTACTTAGCAATCAGCCCCAGCATTTT
TRBJ2-7	TRBD2	TRBV4-3	-	CASSQGTSGRDISYEQYF	TGCGCCAGCAGCCAAGGGACTAGCGGGAGGGATATTTCCTACGAGCAGTACTTC
TRBJ1-6	-	TRBV6-5	-	CASSPPEGKNSPLHF	TGTGCCAGCAGCCCCCCCGAGGGAAAGAATTCACCCCTCCACTTT
TRBJ1-1	-	TRBV19	-	CASSIAFEGFMNTEAFF	TGTGCCAGTAGTATAGCGTTTGAGGGTTTCATGAACACTGAAGCTTTCTTT
TRBJ2-3	-	TRBV30	-	CAWSSGITDTQYF	TGTGCCTGGAGTTCTGGGATCACAGATACGCAGTATTTT
TRBJ1-6	-	TRBV7-8	-	CASSLTGSVFSYNSPLHF	TGTGCCAGCAGCCTGACAGGTTCCGTCTTCAGTTATAATTCACCCCTCCACTTT
TRBJ1-1	-	TRBV4-3	-	CASSQALPGVWTEAFF	TGCGCCAGCAGCCAAGCCCTCCCGGGCGTTTGGACTGAAGCTTTCTTT
TRBJ2-7	TRBD1	TRBV29-1	-	CSVEAIRTGVFEQYF	TGCAGCGTTGAAGCCATTAGGACAGGAGTTTTCGAGCAGTACTTC
TRBJ2-3	-	TRBV5-5	-	CASSPGRGFTDTQYF	TGTGCCAGCAGCCCGGGACGGGGGTTCACAGATACGCAGTATTTT